The clone carrying this TCR beta chain was counted a single time. Its antigen is as yet unknown. Some clones are missing from TCRdb's copy, which holds only in-frame ones; the method was immunoSEQ multiplex PCR. The sample lists some 380,000 clones; roughly 96% were seen once. Germline V gene lookup returns CDR1 SGHVS and CDR2 FNYEAQ. The CDR3 spans 13 residues. The V end lost 8 bases, the J end lost 5 bases, and 15 bases lay between the germline ends. This sample was taken from a study of shared clonotypes between healthy human individuals. Study observations and caveats: Relative to memory subsets, naive subsets generally showed larger estimated richness. Limitation of the genetic and exposure-history diversity represented came from the few donors.

The TCR was taken from a young man in good health. Material for sequencing was memory CD8+ T cells sorted from blood. Subset reported: CD45RO+ cells pooled with CCR7-negative TemRA cells. This chain links TRBV7-6 with TRBJ1-1; D is uncertain. CDR3 DNA: TGTGCCAGCTCCCCCGGCAGAGTGACTGAAGCTTTCTTT. It encodes CASSPGRVTEAFF. The full variable domain, rest sourced from reference TRBV7-6 and TRBJ1-1, is GAGVSQSPRYKVTKRGQDVALRCDPISGHVSLYWYRQALGQGPEFLTYFNYEAQQDKSGLPNDRFSAERPEGSISTLTIQRTEQRDSAMYRCASSPGRVTEAFFGQGTRLTVV.